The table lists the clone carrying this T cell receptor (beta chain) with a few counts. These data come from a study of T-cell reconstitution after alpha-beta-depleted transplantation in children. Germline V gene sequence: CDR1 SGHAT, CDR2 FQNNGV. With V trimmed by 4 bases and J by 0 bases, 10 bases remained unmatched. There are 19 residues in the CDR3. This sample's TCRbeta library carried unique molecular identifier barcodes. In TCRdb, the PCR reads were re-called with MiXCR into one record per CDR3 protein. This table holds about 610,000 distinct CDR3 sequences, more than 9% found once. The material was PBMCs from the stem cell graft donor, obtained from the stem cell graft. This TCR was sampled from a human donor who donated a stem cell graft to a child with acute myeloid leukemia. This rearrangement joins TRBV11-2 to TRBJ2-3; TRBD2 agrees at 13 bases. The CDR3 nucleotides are TGTGCCAGCAGCTCTCCAGCGACTAGCGGGAGGACTAGCACAGATACGCAGTATTTT. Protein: CASSSPATSGRTSTDTQYF.